One and the same sample provided the 27 T cell receptor beta chains below, sequenced in a study of blood T cells in healthy people across ages (dated by TCRdb to between 2014 and 2016). Library preparation was by 5' RACE. Sequencing was performed on an Illumina HiSeq 2500. A second PCR of roughly 6 to 12 cycles was run with a J-beta primer mix and a sample-barcoded 5' primer. Using fastp trimming at Q25 and MiXCR clonotype assembly, TCRdb reanalyzed the public sequencing data and kept in-frame beta chains. Every CDR3 protein is listed once, alongside the most common genes and DNA of its rows. In this sample the table shows roughly 1.7 million distinct CDR3 sequences, roughly 30% of which occur a single time. The ten largest clones represent approximately 10% of the sample. The specimen was blood. These receptor sequences come from a woman in her twenties or thirties in good health.

The chain couples TRBV6-5 to TRBJ1-2; no firm D call. V was shortened by 5 bases and J by 9 bases, with 13 bases between the two germline ends. This CDR3 is built from 12 residues. CDR1 is MNHEY, CDR2 SVGAGI, per germline. CDR3 sequence reads: CASSQLGVRYTF. The CDR3 nucleotides read TGTGCCAGCAGTCAGCTTGGGGTGCGCTACACCTTC.

This clonotype was observed a handful of times. The chain carries TRBV10-3 and TRBJ2-5, with D hard to call. The length of the CDR3 is 11 residues. Trimming took 8 bases from V and 3 from J, leaving 7 bases between them. CDR1 and CDR2 (germline): ENHRY, SYGVKD. CDR3 protein: CAIGQEETQYF. CDR3 DNA sequence: TGTGCCATCGGGCAGGAAGAGACCCAGTACTTC.

This clonotype was recorded a few times. The chain employs TRBV20-1 and TRBJ2-1, with D possibly being TRBD2 (6 bases). V was shortened by 4 bases and J by 9 bases, with 13 bases between the two germline ends. The CDR3 contains 12 residues. In germline, CDR1 is DFQATT, CDR2 SNEGSKA (reference sequence). In DNA, the CDR3 is TGCAGTGCTAACCTACTAGCTAGTGAGCAGTTCTTC. This encodes CSANLLASEQFF.

Details on this clonotype: One end of the junction does not line up with germline, which may come from a read error. The CDR3 DNA follows: TGTGCCAGCAATGAACAGGGCAGCAATCAGCCCCAGCATTTT. Its translation is CASNEQGSNQPQHF. The rearrangement uses TRBV2 and TRBJ1-5; a possible D gene is TRBD1 (6 bases). The CDR3 is 14 amino acids. Germline-derived CDR1 and CDR2 are SNHLY and FYNNEI.

The J gene is TRBJ2-6, the V gene TRBV28, with D possibly TRBD1 on 6 matching bases. V was pared by 6 bases and J by 0 bases, with 12 bases between. This CDR3 has 16 amino acids. From germline, CDR1 is MDHEN and CDR2 SYDVKM. As DNA, the CDR3 is TGTGCCAGCAGCGAGACAGGAAGCTCTGGGGCCAACGTCCTGACTTTC. Translation: CASSETGSSGANVLTF.

Only one count was recorded for this clonotype. The chain employs TRBV20-1 and TRBJ2-5, with 8 bases lining up with TRBD2. The CDR3 is 14 residues long. The trim removed 6 bases at V and 2 bases at J, leaving 8 bases unmatched. Germline V gene lookup returns CDR1 DFQATT and CDR2 SNEGSKA (reference sequence). The CDR3 loop is CSAERGLGQETQYF. CDR3 coding DNA: TGCAGTGCGGAAAGGGGACTAGGACAAGAGACCCAGTACTTC.

The chain is built from TRBV7-9 and TRBJ1-2, with 7 positions matching TRBD1. The J segment lost 0 bases and the V segment lost 6 bases, leaving 4 bases of the junction unmatched. The CDR3 has 14 residues. Germline assignment: CDR1 SEHNR and CDR2 FQNEAQ (reference sequence). CDR3 region: CASSGQAANYGYTF. The CDR3 region has the DNA TGTGCCAGCAGTGGACAGGCAGCTAACTATGGCTACACCTTC.

The CDR3 protein is CASSQGTSGRDETQYF. CDR3 DNA sequence: TGTGCCAGCAGCCAGGGGACTAGCGGGAGAGATGAGACCCAGTACTTC. This chain joins TRBV13 and TRBJ2-5, with 14 bases matching TRBD2. The CDR3 contains 16 residues. V shed 5 bases and J 5 bases; nucleotides not matched to a gene: 7. Germline assignment: CDR1 PRHDT and CDR2 FYEKMQ (reference sequence).

This clonotype was observed a few times. The CDR3 nucleotides are TGTGCCAGCAGTTCCCAGGGGGGCCGGGAGCAGTACTTC. Translation: CASSSQGGREQYF. The chain links TRBV12-3 or TRBV12-4 to TRBJ2-5; tentatively, D is TRBD1 (7 bases). The CDR3 length is 13 residues. V was shortened by 4 bases and J by 11 bases, with 17 bases between the two germline ends.

This clonotype came up many times. This sequence joins TRBV5-1 and TRBJ1-2; 7 bases match TRBD1. CDR1 and CDR2 (germline): SGHRS, YFSETQ. V shed 0 bases, J shed 7 bases, and the junction held 9 bases outside the gene matches. The CDR3 totals 15 residues. The CDR3 loop reads CASSLGTYRGSGYTF. The CDR3 DNA sequence: TGCGCCAGCAGCTTGGGGACTTACAGGGGCAGTGGCTACACCTTC.

This clonotype was recorded a few times. The rearrangement links TRBV10-3 to TRBJ1-1; possibly TRBD1 for D (5 bases). The CDR3 has 13 residues. Germline CDR1 reads ENHRY; CDR2 reads SYGVKD. The V and J ends lost 5 bases and 7 bases respectively, with 14 bases between them. DNA for the CDR3: TGTGCCATCAGTCACCCAGGGAGGAGTGAAGCTTTCTTT. Translated: CAISHPGRSEAFF.

To note about this clonotype: A much larger clone differs from this one at a single base, so this may be a read error. This chain uses TRBV10-3 with TRBJ2-7; D is unclear. CDR1 and CDR2 (germline): ENHRY, SYGVKD. The CDR3 covers 14 residues. V dropped 1 base and J dropped 1 base, with 8 bases sitting between them. This CDR3 reads CAISECMDSYEQYF. The CDR3 region has the DNA TGTGCCATCAGTGAGTGTATGGATTCCTACGAGCAGTACTTC.

The V call is TRBV5-1, the J call TRBJ2-1; possibly TRBD1 or TRBD2 for D (7 bases each). Trimming shortened V by 0 bases and J by 12 bases, and 22 bases separated the two germline ends. The CDR3 spans 16 residues. Germline V lookup: CDR1 SGHRS, CDR2 YFSETQ. The CDR3 is CASSLGFESRGGGQFF. The CDR3 coding sequence is TGCGCCAGCAGCTTGGGGTTCGAAAGCAGGGGGGGTGGGCAGTTCTTC. The complete variable domain, with remaining parts taken from reference TRBV5-1 and TRBJ2-1, reads KAGVTQTPRYLIKTRGQQVTLSCSPISGHRSVSWYQQTPGQGLQFLFEYFSETQRNKGNFPGRFSGRQFSNSRSEMNVSTLELGDSALYLCASSLGFESRGGGQFFGPGTRLTVL.

This clonotype was counted only a few times. The rearrangement uses TRBV7-2 and TRBJ2-1; D is unclear. Trimming removed 6 bases at V and 6 bases at J, with 12 bases between. This CDR3 has 13 residues. Per germline, CDR1 SGHTA and CDR2 FQGNSA. CDR3 nucleotides: TGTGCCAGCAGTTTACAAAGGTTCAATGAGCAGTTCTTC. It is translated as CASSLQRFNEQFF.

The chain has TRBV12-1 and TRBJ2-3; the D call in the table, TRBD2, was not verified against the DNA. TRBV12-1 is a known pseudogene. The CDR3 extends over 17 amino acids. CDR3 sequence reads: CASSFPRTSGIRDTQYF. In DNA form, the CDR3 reads TGTGCCAGCAGCTTTCCCCGGACTAGCGGGATAAGAGATACGCAGTATTTT.

There are a few counts of this clonotype. V gene TRBV3-1 combines with J gene TRBJ2-1; perhaps TRBD1 as D (6 bases). With 3 bases removed from V and 0 bases from J, the gap between germline ends came to 15 bases. Per germline, CDR1 LGHDT and CDR2 YNNKEL (reference sequence). The CDR3 loop spans 17 amino acids. The CDR3 sequence: CASSHGPQGSSYNEQFF. CDR3 DNA sequence: TGTGCCAGCAGCCACGGTCCCCAGGGGAGCTCCTACAATGAGCAGTTCTTC.

The chain is built from TRBV20-1 and TRBJ2-3; D tentatively fits TRBD1 or TRBD2 (6 bases each). The germline V gene encodes CDR1 DFQATT and CDR2 SNEGSKA (reference sequence). The length of the CDR3 is 13 residues. The CDR3, as DNA: TGCACGGTGGAGGGGAGGAGGGGGGATACGCAGTATTTT. It translates to CTVEGRRGDTQYF.

This sequence joins TRBV18 and TRBJ1-2; no clear D gene. With 3 bases removed from V and 3 bases from J, the gap between germline ends came to 11 bases. CDR1 and CDR2 from the germline V gene are KGHSH and LQKENI. This CDR3 has 14 amino acids. The CDR3 reads CASSPPTEDYGYTF. In DNA form, the CDR3 reads TGTGCCAGCTCACCGCCGACGGAAGACTATGGCTACACCTTC.

This clonotype was observed a few times. This chain connects TRBV4-1 to TRBJ1-2; D unclear. Between the trimmed V and J ends, which lost 0 bases and 3 bases, there was a span of 11 bases. The CDR3 loop spans 15 amino acids. Germline V CDR1 and CDR2: MGHRA, YSYEKL. The DNA of the CDR3 is TGCGCCAGCAGCCAAGATATAAGCGAGGACTATGGCTACACCTTC. This sequence encodes CASSQDISEDYGYTF.

This clonotype occurred a few times. The V call is TRBV5-6, the J call TRBJ2-5; 12 bases line up with TRBD2. With the DNA end fitting TRBJ2-7 better, the J assignment may be wrong. The CDR3 is 17 residues long. Germline loops: CDR1 SGHDT, CDR2 YYEEEE. The CDR3, as DNA: TGTGCCAGCAGCTTAGGTACGACTAGCGGGAGTGCTTACGAGCAGTACTTC. It specifies CASSLGTTSGSAYEQYF.

About this clonotype: This may stem from a read error, because a much larger clone lies one nucleotide away. The V gene is TRBV20-1, the J gene TRBJ2-5; D uncertain. Matching the DNA end better, TRBJ2-7 makes the J call doubtful. Germline CDR1 is DFQATT and CDR2 is SNEGSKA (reference sequence). This CDR3 spans 10 amino acids. The CDR3 sequence is CCARDREQYF. CDR3 in DNA: TGCTGTGCTAGAGATCGCGAGCAGTACTTC.

The chain carries TRBV20-1 and TRBJ1-3, with 8 bases aligning to TRBD1. CDR1 is DFQATT and CDR2 is SNEGSKA in the germline V gene (reference sequence). The CDR3 runs 17 residues. Trimming cost V 0 bases and J 0 bases; bases outside gene matches: 7. CDR3 in DNA: TGCAGTGCTAGAGAATGGGGCCAGGGGGCCTCTGGAAACACCATATATTTT. Translation: CSAREWGQGASGNTIYF.

The chain couples TRBV2 to TRBJ2-6, with D possibly called TRBD1 or TRBD2 (5 bases each). The V gene's germline CDR1 is SNHLY and CDR2 FYNNEI. This CDR3 contains 18 residues. V shed 6 bases and J shed 0 bases, with 18 bases lying between them. The CDR3 DNA is TGTGCCAGCAGAGCCGGGACGGGAAGCTCCTCTGGGGCCAACGTCCTGACTTTC. As protein: CASRAGTGSSSGANVLTF.

In its sample, this clonotype was seen a few times. The V gene is TRBV20-1, the J gene TRBJ1-1; D remains ambiguous. Looked up from germline, CDR1 is DFQATT and CDR2 is SNEGSKA (reference sequence). V gave up 6 bases and J gave up 6 bases, with 14 bases separating them. The CDR3 has 12 residues. Written as DNA, the CDR3 is TGCAGTGCGAGGATAACAACGTCTGAAGCTTTCTTT. It yields the protein CSARITTSEAFF.

This clonotype was detected ten times or more. The J gene is TRBJ2-7, the V gene TRBV29-1; D is undetermined. CDR1 SQVTM and CDR2 ANQGSEA come from the germline V gene. V was pared by 3 bases and J by 3 bases, with 12 bases between. This CDR3 has 13 amino acids. The CDR3 nucleotides are TGCAGCGTTGAGGGGTCGGACGGCTACGAGCAGTACTTC. This gives the protein CSVEGSDGYEQYF.

In the case of this clonotype: One junction end does not reproduce the germline sequence, and a read error may be involved. CDR3 coding DNA: TGTGCCAGCAGCTTCTCGGGCAGCGCCTCCTACGAGCAGCACTTC. Translated: CASSFSGSASYEQHF. The chain has TRBV11-1 and TRBJ2-7, with D unresolved. The CDR3 totals 15 residues. Germline lookup yields CDR1 SGHAT and CDR2 FQDESV (reference sequence).

About this clonotype: A single base separates this from a much larger clone, so it may be a read error. The CDR3 here is CASSRAFVRDNYGYTF. The CDR3 nucleotides read TGTGCCAGCAGCCGCGCGTTTGTCAGGGATAACTATGGCTACACCTTC. V usage is TRBV7-9 and J usage is TRBJ1-2; D is perhaps TRBD1 (5 bases). Germline CDR1 reads SEHNR; CDR2 reads FQNEAQ (reference sequence). Trimming pared 5 bases from V and 1 base from J, leaving 17 bases between. This CDR3 has 16 amino acids.